The rows below give T cell receptor beta chains drawn from one sample of a study of blood T cells in healthy people across ages. TCRdb fed the 5' RACE reads into MiXCR, producing one record per CDR3 protein. The sample has hundreds of thousands of distinct CDR3 sequences; 20% to 25% are singletons. The material sequenced was blood. These receptors were collected from a man between 70 and 80 years old in good health. CDR3s include the opening cysteine and the closing phenylalanine or tryptophan. Each record gives: clone size, CDR3 length, V gene, J gene, D gene, CDR3 protein, CDR3 DNA. The D gene is left open where the match is weak. Size is stated for part of the rows, as once, few or many counts, or as a class when the clone is expanded.

clone size: -; CDR3 length: 13; V gene: TRBV6-5; J gene: TRBJ1-1; D gene: -; CDR3 protein: CASSYGGSTEAFF; CDR3 DNA: TGTGCCAGCAGTTACGGAGGAAGCACTGAAGCTTTCTTT
clone size: few; CDR3 length: 15; V gene: TRBV3-1; J gene: TRBJ2-5; D gene: -; CDR3 protein: CASSQGTGIQEAQYF; CDR3 DNA: TGTGCCAGCAGCCAAGGAACAGGGATTCAAGAGGCCCAGTACTTC
clone size: few; CDR3 length: 15; V gene: TRBV4-1; J gene: TRBJ1-4; D gene: TRBD1; CDR3 protein: CASSQPDRLNEKLFF; CDR3 DNA: TGCGCCAGCAGCCAACCGGACAGGCTTAATGAAAAACTGTTTTTT
clone size: few; CDR3 length: 15; V gene: TRBV28; J gene: TRBJ1-1; D gene: -; CDR3 protein: CASRNSGGRNTEAFF; CDR3 DNA: TGTGCCAGCAGGAACAGCGGGGGGCGGAACACTGAAGCTTTCTTT
clone size: -; CDR3 length: 17; V gene: TRBV12-3/TRBV12-4; J gene: TRBJ2-3; D gene: TRBD2; CDR3 protein: CASSYRRGVASTDTQYF; CDR3 DNA: TGTGCCAGCAGTTATCGGCGGGGGGTGGCTAGCACAGATACGCAGTATTTT
clone size: few; CDR3 length: 13; V gene: TRBV6-2/TRBV6-3; J gene: TRBJ1-2; D gene: -; CDR3 protein: CASSYTENYGYTF; CDR3 DNA: TGTGCCAGCAGTTACACGGAAAACTATGGCTACACCTTC
clone size: -; CDR3 length: 12; V gene: TRBV29-1; J gene: TRBJ2-5; D gene: -; CDR3 protein: CSVRSTEETQYF; CDR3 DNA: TGCAGCGTTCGTTCGACAGAAGAGACCCAGTACTTC
clone size: -; CDR3 length: 13; V gene: TRBV27; J gene: TRBJ2-5; D gene: -; CDR3 protein: CASRTGTLETQYF; CDR3 DNA: TGTGCCAGCAGAACCGGGACACTGGAGACCCAGTACTTC
clone size: few; CDR3 length: 17; V gene: TRBV12-3/TRBV12-4; J gene: TRBJ1-4; D gene: -; CDR3 protein: CASTLRTGTSLGEKLFF; CDR3 DNA: TGTGCCAGCACCCTAAGAACCGGGACCAGCTTGGGGGAAAAACTGTTTTTT
clone size: few; CDR3 length: 15; V gene: TRBV20-1; J gene: TRBJ2-4; D gene: -; CDR3 protein: CSAGAGGWMGNIQYF; CDR3 DNA: TGCAGTGCTGGGGCCGGGGGCTGGATGGGAAACATTCAGTACTTC
clone size: few; CDR3 length: 15; V gene: TRBV9; J gene: TRBJ2-1; D gene: -; CDR3 protein: CASSVRGQLDNEQFF; CDR3 DNA: TGTGCCAGCAGCGTACGGGGGCAACTCGACAATGAGCAGTTCTTC
clone size: many; CDR3 length: 14; V gene: TRBV28; J gene: TRBJ2-7; D gene: -; CDR3 protein: CASKLLLSSYEQYF; CDR3 DNA: TGTGCCAGCAAGTTACTCCTTAGCTCCTACGAGCAGTACTTC
clone size: -; CDR3 length: 20; V gene: TRBV2; J gene: TRBJ2-2; D gene: -; CDR3 protein: CASRESTGLSTLLNTRELFF; CDR3 DNA: TGTGCCAGCAGGGAGAGCACGGGACTGAGTACACTTTTGAACACCAGGGAGCTGTTTTTT
clone size: -; CDR3 length: 16; V gene: TRBV7-2; J gene: TRBJ2-1; D gene: TRBD2; CDR3 protein: CASSDPGLAGFNEQFF; CDR3 DNA: TGTGCCAGCAGCGACCCGGGACTAGCGGGTTTCAATGAGCAGTTCTTC
clone size: few; CDR3 length: 14; V gene: TRBV6-1; J gene: TRBJ1-1; D gene: -; CDR3 protein: CASSTQEMNTEAFF; CDR3 DNA: TGTGCCAGCTCAACACAGGAAATGAACACTGAAGCTTTCTTT
clone size: many; CDR3 length: 14; V gene: TRBV29-1; J gene: TRBJ2-3; D gene: -; CDR3 protein: CSVEDTGSTDTQYF; CDR3 DNA: TGCAGCGTTGAAGACACGGGTTCAACAGATACGCAGTATTTT
clone size: few; CDR3 length: 14; V gene: TRBV20-1; J gene: TRBJ2-5; D gene: -; CDR3 protein: CSARYASEQEAQYF; CDR3 DNA: TGCAGTGCTAGATACGCTAGCGAGCAAGAGGCCCAGTACTTC